These T cell receptor beta chains were read from a single sample in a study of T cells in Graves' hyperthyroidism and ophthalmopathy. Each CDR3 protein is one row after TCRdb ran MiXCR on the multiplex PCR reads. The profile shows 480,000 or so distinct CDR3 sequences, over 45% of them singletons. Sequenced material: peripheral blood or thyroid tissue (not recorded which). These receptors were obtained from an adult woman with Graves' disease, either hyperthyroidism or ophthalmopathy (not recorded which). The conserved cysteine and the conserved F or W are not part of the CDR3 here. Fields, in order: CDR3 length, J gene, V gene, CDR3 protein.

len: 13
j_gene: TRBJ2-5
v_gene: TRBV10-3
CDR3aa: AISDSDRGYQPQY

len: 12
j_gene: TRBJ2-7
v_gene: TRBV7-9
CDR3aa: ASNPPGRLYEQY

len: 12
j_gene: TRBJ1-5
v_gene: TRBV5-6
CDR3aa: ASSLGQNHQPQH

len: 12
j_gene: TRBJ2-2
v_gene: TRBV29-1
CDR3aa: SVEQQGKPGELF

len: 14
j_gene: TRBJ2-5
v_gene: TRBV7-9
CDR3aa: ASSAPGGVRVETQY

len: 11
j_gene: TRBJ1-2
v_gene: TRBV29-1
CDR3aa: SVESGRKDGYT

len: 12
j_gene: TRBJ1-2
v_gene: TRBV13
CDR3aa: ASSRQTGDHGYT

len: 15
j_gene: TRBJ1-2
v_gene: TRBV7-8
CDR3aa: ASSLGPLGQGSDGYT

len: 12
j_gene: TRBJ1-1
v_gene: TRBV5-4
CDR3aa: ASSIQTGAPEAF

len: 14
j_gene: TRBJ1-2
v_gene: TRBV10-2
CDR3aa: ASSYSNQGAGYGYT

len: 14
j_gene: TRBJ2-3
v_gene: TRBV7-9
CDR3aa: ASSLVGAGGADTQY

len: 12
j_gene: TRBJ1-1
v_gene: TRBV12-3/TRBV12-4
CDR3aa: ASSLTQGDTEAF

len: 14
j_gene: TRBJ1-1
v_gene: TRBV3-1
CDR3aa: ASSQNLGGLSAEAF

len: 12
j_gene: TRBJ1-5
v_gene: TRBV24-1
CDR3aa: ATSGGESNQPQH

len: 13
j_gene: TRBJ2-4
v_gene: TRBV2
CDR3aa: DSSFYLDTGIRPY

len: 13
j_gene: TRBJ2-5
v_gene: TRBV24-1
CDR3aa: ATSDPTATQETQY

len: 12
j_gene: TRBJ1-2
v_gene: TRBV2
CDR3aa: ASTRRGVGSGNT

len: 11
j_gene: TRBJ2-7
v_gene: TRBV5-1
CDR3aa: ASSAGQGSEQY

len: 11
j_gene: TRBJ2-7
v_gene: TRBV10-1
CDR3aa: ASPSGSEYEQY

len: 13
j_gene: TRBJ2-7
v_gene: TRBV5-1
CDR3aa: ASSRNSGYSYEQY

len: 13
j_gene: TRBJ2-3
v_gene: TRBV11-2
CDR3aa: ASSLGWAGTDTQY

len: 8
j_gene: TRBJ1-2
v_gene: TRBV10-3
CDR3aa: AAGVNGYT

len: 13
j_gene: TRBJ1-2
v_gene: TRBV7-2
CDR3aa: ASSPLATSSGGYT

len: 11
j_gene: TRBJ2-7
v_gene: TRBV29-1
CDR3aa: SVLAGGAYEQY

len: 13
j_gene: TRBJ1-2
v_gene: TRBV2
CDR3aa: ASSATGMLIYGYT

len: 13
j_gene: TRBJ2-5
v_gene: TRBV20-1
CDR3aa: SARMGTWGRETQY

len: 11
j_gene: TRBJ1-2
v_gene: TRBV9
CDR3aa: ASSVETGGKYT

len: 12
j_gene: TRBJ2-2
v_gene: TRBV7-2
CDR3aa: ASSLVVAVGELF

len: 10
j_gene: TRBJ1-2
v_gene: TRBV29-1
CDR3aa: SVEGTENGYT

len: 13
j_gene: TRBJ1-2
v_gene: TRBV7-2
CDR3aa: ASSLDSRRYYGYT

len: 10
j_gene: TRBJ1-2
v_gene: TRBV6-5
CDR3aa: ASRGGTYGYT

len: 11
j_gene: TRBJ1-4
v_gene: TRBV29-1
CDR3aa: SVVGCWDPGVF

len: 12
j_gene: TRBJ1-3
v_gene: TRBV20-1
CDR3aa: SAPMPRRGNTLY

len: 11
j_gene: TRBJ1-5
v_gene: TRBV20-1
CDR3aa: SVALSGYQPQH

len: 12
j_gene: TRBJ2-7
v_gene: TRBV10-3
CDR3aa: AISDLAGAYEQY

len: 12
j_gene: TRBJ1-2
v_gene: TRBV7-2
CDR3aa: ASSVGTGKDGYT

len: 12
j_gene: TRBJ2-5
v_gene: TRBV7-9
CDR3aa: ASSPPSGDVTQY

len: 14
j_gene: TRBJ2-2
v_gene: TRBV7-9
CDR3aa: ASSLTRVRATGELF

len: 12
j_gene: TRBJ1-1
v_gene: TRBV5-4
CDR3aa: ASSLFAGGAEAF

len: 10
j_gene: TRBJ2-7
v_gene: TRBV29-1
CDR3aa: SVVARPYEQY

len: 13
j_gene: TRBJ2-7
v_gene: TRBV11-2
CDR3aa: ASSQRVMGVHEQY

len: 12
j_gene: TRBJ1-2
v_gene: TRBV2
CDR3aa: ASNRDTSLYGYT

len: 11
j_gene: TRBJ1-3
v_gene: TRBV7-9
CDR3aa: ASSPGDGNTIY

len: 19
j_gene: TRBJ1-6
v_gene: TRBV7-2
CDR3aa: ASSFYICSARETGLNSPLH

len: 11
j_gene: TRBJ2-7
v_gene: TRBV29-1
CDR3aa: SVELGQGYEQY

len: 13
j_gene: TRBJ2-7
v_gene: TRBV10-3
CDR3aa: AISGGERGWNEQY

len: 12
j_gene: TRBJ1-2
v_gene: TRBV4-1
CDR3aa: ASSQDSGFYGYT

len: 14
j_gene: TRBJ1-2
v_gene: TRBV12-3/TRBV12-4
CDR3aa: ASSTRDREANYGYT

len: 11
j_gene: TRBJ2-2
v_gene: TRBV7-9
CDR3aa: ASSLTGIGELF

len: 10
j_gene: TRBJ1-5
v_gene: TRBV29-1
CDR3aa: SPRTGDQPQH

len: 12
j_gene: TRBJ2-7
v_gene: TRBV20-1
CDR3aa: SAARLASTYEQY

len: 11
j_gene: TRBJ2-2
v_gene: TRBV19
CDR3aa: ASREGGTGELF

len: 13
j_gene: -
v_gene: TRBV7-9
CDR3aa: ASSQWTGKTYEQY

len: 13
j_gene: TRBJ2-7
v_gene: TRBV12-3/TRBV12-4
CDR3aa: ASSLGQGYAYEQY

len: 11
j_gene: TRBJ1-2
v_gene: TRBV2
CDR3aa: ASSEKGFYGYT

len: 10
j_gene: TRBJ1-2
v_gene: TRBV20-1
CDR3aa: SARYGSYGYT

len: 12
j_gene: TRBJ2-5
v_gene: TRBV24-1
CDR3aa: ATSRLAGDETQY